Listed here is a single T cell receptor (beta chain). What it binds is not known. This CDR3 is built from 15 residues. Germline lookup yields CDR1 SGHTA and CDR2 FQGNSA. The trim removed 7 bases at V and 1 base at J, leaving 5 bases unmatched. The sample originates from a study of cytomegalovirus exposure and HLA in healthy donors. Regarding the study as a whole: Analysis performed later found around 15,000 TCR beta sequences associated with HLA alleles at 0.05 false discovery rate.

The primer mix had 60 Vbeta and 13 Jbeta primers. The method was immunoSEQ multiplex PCR; TCRdb's version includes in-frame clones alone and lacks a portion of them. The data hold 150,000 to 200,000 clones, with around 76% observed a single time. This receptor was obtained from a female donor in good health and CMV-seronegative. The genes are TRBV7-2 and TRBJ2-5, with 11 bases aligning to TRBD2. The sequencing sample was made of PBMCs. CDR3 region: CASNIAGGGQETQYF. CDR3 coding DNA: TGTGCCAGCAATATAGCGGGAGGGGGCCAAGAGACCCAGTACTTC.